Shown below are 18 T cell receptor beta chains from a single sample sequenced in a study of blood T cell repertoires in COVID-19. Using immunoSEQ multiplex PCR, the repertoire was profiled, and TCRdb retains in-frame clones only, with some absent. The sample holds under 300,000 clones, 80% to 90% seen once. Sequenced material: PBMCs or T cells enriched from blood (not recorded which). The source of these receptors is a man aged 35 to 55 who had recovered from COVID-19.

The V gene is TRBV13, the J gene TRBJ1-2; perhaps TRBD1 as D (6 bases). The CDR3 has 13 amino acids. Germline CDR1 is PRHDT and CDR2 is FYEKMQ (reference sequence). Trimming cost V 5 bases and J 8 bases, with 15 bases left between them. The DNA of the CDR3 is TGTGCCAGCAGCACCATCACAGGGAGCGGCTACACCTTC. This codes for CASSTITGSGYTF.

This clone was recorded once. The chain employs TRBV7-8 and TRBJ2-6; D not resolved. CDR3 length equals 18 residues. CDR1 is SGHVS, CDR2 FQNEAQ, per germline. Trimming left V 5 bases short and J 2 bases short, with 19 bases between. CDR3 bases: TGTGCCAGCAGCGTTACAGAAACCCCCTACGCTGGGGCCAACGTCCTGACTTTC. Its protein is CASSVTETPYAGANVLTF.

V is TRBV5-1 and J is TRBJ2-7; D is perhaps TRBD1 (5 bases). V shed 5 bases and J shed 1 base, with 7 bases lying between them. The length of the CDR3 is 12 residues. Germline CDR1 is SGHRS and CDR2 is YFSETQ. CDR3 loop: CASRDTSYEQYF. The CDR3 region has the DNA TGCGCCAGCAGGGACACATCCTACGAGCAGTACTTC.

The rearrangement links TRBV12-3 or TRBV12-4 to TRBJ2-5, with no clear D. The ends were cut back, 5 bases at V and 5 bases at J, with 9 bases in the middle. The CDR3 runs 12 residues. In DNA form, the CDR3 reads TGTGCCAGCAGTCCCTCCGGGGAGACCCAGTACTTC. It encodes CASSPSGETQYF.

The chain joins TRBV3-1 (or the pseudogene TRBV3-2) to TRBJ2-5; weak D call: TRBD1 (5 bases). Looked up from germline, CDR1 is LGHDT and CDR2 is YNNKEL (reference sequence). The CDR3 sequence is 16 residues long. V lost 2 bases to trimming and J lost 0 bases, with 13 bases between them. The DNA for the CDR3 is TGTGCCAGCAGCCAACGGAACAGGACCTACCAAGAGACCCAGTACTTC. Amino acids: CASSQRNRTYQETQYF.

The CDR3 region is CASSRGHVAEAFF. Here the CDR3 DNA reads TGTGCCAGTAGTAGGGGACATGTGGCTGAAGCTTTCTTT. The J gene is TRBJ1-1, the V gene TRBV19; possibly TRBD1 for D (6 bases). The V gene's germline CDR1 is LNHDA and CDR2 SQIVND (reference sequence). This CDR3 has 13 residues. Trimming stripped 4 bases from V and 6 bases from J, with 12 bases between.

This clone appeared once. This chain connects TRBV9 to TRBJ2-3; TRBD2 matches 9 bases. This CDR3 region has 16 residues. The V segment lost 0 bases and the J segment 2 bases; nucleotides outside the gene matches: 4. In germline, CDR1 is SGDLS, CDR2 YYNGEE. The CDR3 protein is CASSVGGGRATDTQYF. The CDR3 bases are TGTGCCAGCAGCGTAGGGGGCGGGAGGGCCACAGATACGCAGTATTTT. The entire variable domain, with the rest obtained from reference TRBV9 and TRBJ2-3, is as follows: DSGVTQTPKHLITATGQRVTLRCSPRSGDLSVYWYQQSLDQGLQFLIQYYNGEERAKGNILERFSAQQFPDLHSELNLSSLELGDSALYFCASSVGGGRATDTQYFGPGTRLTVL.

The chain couples TRBV7-2 to TRBJ2-3; TRBD2 matches at 10 bases. Germline V gene sequence: CDR1 SGHTA, CDR2 FQGNSA. The V segment lost 5 bases and the J segment 3 bases; nucleotides outside the gene matches: 2. The CDR3 spans 14 residues. The CDR3 here is CASSASGRTDTQYF. The CDR3 DNA is TGTGCCAGCAGCGCTAGCGGGAGAACAGATACGCAGTATTTT.

V usage is TRBV9 and J usage is TRBJ2-7; the match to TRBD1 covers 7 bases. J gave up 5 bases and V 4 bases, and 12 bases lay outside the gene matches. CDR3 length: 15 residues. Per the germline V gene, CDR1 is SGDLS and CDR2 is YYNGEE. The chain's CDR3 is CASSPQDRVWDEQYF. For the CDR3, the DNA is TGTGCCAGCAGCCCCCAAGACAGGGTTTGGGACGAGCAGTACTTC.

The rearrangement links TRBV28 to TRBJ1-2, with 12 bases lining up with TRBD1. The CDR3 totals 17 residues. CDR1 is MDHEN and CDR2 is SYDVKM in the germline V gene. V dropped 6 bases and J dropped 2; count of bases not matched to a gene: 10. Here the CDR3 reads CASSQAGQGAANYGYTF. CDR3 DNA: TGTGCCAGCAGCCAAGCGGGACAGGGGGCGGCAAACTATGGCTACACCTTC.

The chain recombines TRBV11-2 with TRBJ1-5; 9 nucleotides match TRBD1. V dropped 3 bases and J dropped 6; count of bases not matched to a gene: 3. Germline assignment: CDR1 SGHAT and CDR2 FQNNGV. The CDR3 length is 14 residues. The CDR3 sequence is CASSFNRGRQPQHF. The DNA of the CDR3 is TGTGCCAGCAGCTTTAACAGGGGGCGTCAGCCCCAGCATTTT.

This clone was seen a few times. This same CDR3 is encoded by further DNA sequences in the sample. The V and J genes are TRBV6-5 and TRBJ2-7; TRBD1 matches 8 bases. The ends lost 3 bases at V and 4 bases at J; junction bases unmatched: 5. The CDR3 runs 14 residues. From germline, CDR1 is MNHEY and CDR2 SVGAGI. CDR3 loop: CASSYGTGTYEQYF. DNA for the CDR3: TGTGCCAGCAGTTATGGGACAGGAACGTACGAGCAGTACTTC.

The CDR3 protein is CASRPGGTSTDTQYF. The CDR3 DNA reads as TGTGCCAGCAGGCCGGGGGGCACCTCGACAGATACGCAGTATTTT. J is TRBJ2-3 and V is TRBV2, with D possibly matching TRBD2 (7 bases). The CDR3 contains 15 residues. Trimming pared 6 bases from V and 3 bases from J, leaving 16 bases between. Germline V gene sequence: CDR1 SNHLY, CDR2 FYNNEI.

This clone was seen more than once but under ten times. The chain recombines TRBV19 with TRBJ2-1; perhaps TRBD2 as D (6 bases). CDR1 and CDR2 (germline): LNHDA, SQIVND (reference sequence). V shed 7 bases and J shed 2 bases, with 21 bases lying between them. This CDR3 region has 17 residues. This CDR3 reads CASTRTSSVWAYNEQFF. CDR3 coding DNA: TGTGCCAGTACCAGGACCTCTAGCGTTTGGGCCTACAATGAGCAGTTCTTC.

V and J are TRBV6-1 and TRBJ1-1; 7 bases align to TRBD1. Trimming at V came to 3 bases and at J to 1 base, leaving 11 bases not matched to a gene. Germline-derived CDR1 and CDR2 are MNHNS and SASEGT. This CDR3 comprises 17 residues. Here the CDR3 DNA reads TGTGCCAGCAGTGAGAGGTTGAGGGGGCTAGCGAACACTGAAGCTTTCTTT. Protein product: CASSERLRGLANTEAFF.

The chain has TRBV2 and TRBJ2-3, with 7 bases fitting TRBD1. Trimming cost V 4 bases and J 2 bases; bases outside gene matches: 6. CDR1 SNHLY and CDR2 FYNNEI come from the germline V gene. This CDR3 contains 15 residues. The CDR3 is CASSGRDRHTDTQYF. CDR3 sequence (DNA): TGTGCCAGCAGTGGCCGGGACAGACACACAGATACGCAGTATTTT.

V is TRBV12-3 or TRBV12-4 and J is TRBJ1-5; D gene ambiguous. This CDR3 comprises 12 residues. V lost 5 bases, J lost 4 bases, and 6 bases lay in between. The CDR3 sequence: CASSPQNQPQHF. The DNA for the CDR3 is TGTGCCAGCAGTCCCCAAAATCAGCCCCAGCATTTT.

The CDR3 sequence is CASSILTGVETEAFF. The CDR3 DNA reads as TGTGCCAGTAGTATACTGACAGGGGTAGAGACTGAAGCTTTCTTT. The V and J genes are TRBV19 and TRBJ1-1; 8 bases line up with TRBD1. Germline V gives CDR1 LNHDA, CDR2 SQIVND (reference sequence). This CDR3 region has 15 residues. V lost 2 bases, J lost 5 bases, and 7 bases stayed unmatched.